These 13 T cell receptor beta chains were sequenced from one sample in a study of response to subunit inactivated influenza vaccine. MiXCR was run by TCRdb on the RT-PCR reads, yielding one entry per CDR3 protein. This table has 600,000 to 700,000 distinct CDR3 sequences, around 15% appearing once. Sequencing used PBMCs from blood, obtained approximately 15 days before vaccination. These receptors were taken from a man aged 50-60 years who received an inactivated influenza vaccine.

The rearrangement uses TRBV11-2 and TRBJ1-2; D is unresolved. The CDR3 loop spans 12 amino acids. V was clipped by 5 bases and J by 8 bases, with 12 bases between them. CDR1 is SGHAT and CDR2 is FQNNGV in the germline V gene. The CDR3 loop reads CASSKGTVGYTF. The CDR3 DNA reads as TGTGCCAGCAGCAAGGGTACGGTCGGCTACACCTTC.

In DNA, the CDR3 is TGTGCCAGCAGTGACAGAGGGCTACTGATAGGCTACACCTTC. This sequence encodes CASSDRGLLIGYTF. This chain links TRBV12-3 or TRBV12-4 with TRBJ1-2, with a possible D match to TRBD1 (5 bases). Deletions cut 5 bases from V and 8 bases from J, with 18 bases between. This CDR3 region has 14 residues.

The rearrangement links TRBV20-1 to TRBJ1-4; TRBD1 matches at 7 bases. The CDR3 is 16 residues long. Per the germline V gene, CDR1 is DFQATT and CDR2 is SNEGSKA (reference sequence). The V segment lost 0 bases and the J segment 6 bases; nucleotides outside the gene matches: 10. The CDR3 loop reads CSARDRDSGWDEKLFF. CDR3 nucleotides: TGCAGTGCTAGAGATCGGGACAGCGGGTGGGATGAAAAACTGTTTTTT.

The chain recombines TRBV7-2 with TRBJ2-7; D not resolved. Trimming took off 2 bases at V and 3 bases at J, with 11 bases between the two ends. This CDR3 comprises 14 residues. Germline V gives CDR1 SGHTA, CDR2 FQGNSA. CDR3 bases: TGTGCCAGCAGCTTAAGGCAGGAAAACTACGAGCAGTACTTC. Protein: CASSLRQENYEQYF.

The V and J genes are TRBV29-1 and TRBJ1-1; tentative D call: TRBD1 (5 bases). This CDR3 spans 12 amino acids. V was cut by 6 bases and J by 5 bases, with 13 bases left in between. Germline V gene sequence: CDR1 SQVTM, CDR2 ANQGSEA. CDR3 in amino acids: CSVPRDGTEAFF. The CDR3 bases are TGCAGCGTACCTCGGGACGGGACTGAAGCTTTCTTT. Combining the CDR3 with reference TRBV29-1 and TRBJ1-1 gives the whole variable domain SAVISQKPSRDICQRGTSLTIQCQVDSQVTMMFWYRQQPGQSLTLIATANQGSEATYESGFVIDKFPISRPNLTFSTLTVSNMSPEDSSIYLCSVPRDGTEAFFGQGTRLTVV.

The chain recombines TRBV7-9 with TRBJ2-1; 9 bases map to TRBD2. V shed 3 bases and J 8 bases; nucleotides not matched to a gene: 8. Germline-derived CDR1 and CDR2 are SEHNR and FQNEAQ (reference sequence). This CDR3 comprises 15 residues. CDR3: CASSFLAGAFHEQFF. The CDR3 DNA sequence: TGTGCCAGCAGCTTCTTAGCGGGAGCTTTCCATGAGCAGTTCTTC.

This clonotype was seen a handful of times. The chain joins TRBV6-2 or TRBV6-3 to TRBJ2-7; D is uncertain. This CDR3 has 13 residues. The ends were cut back, 6 bases at V and 4 bases at J, with 13 bases in the middle. Germline V gene data show CDR1 as MNHEY and CDR2 as SVGEGT. The CDR3 DNA reads as TGTGCCAGCAGCACCGGATACACTTACGAGCAGTACTTC. This sequence encodes CASSTGYTYEQYF.

The V and J genes are TRBV14 and TRBJ1-2, with D maybe TRBD1 (5 bases). The CDR3 runs 15 residues. With 4 bases removed from V and 4 bases from J, the gap between germline ends came to 16 bases. Germline CDR1 SGHDN, CDR2 FVKESK. The CDR3 region is CASSRGGVRSYGYTF. In DNA form, the CDR3 reads TGTGCCAGCAGCCGGGGGGGAGTTCGGAGCTATGGCTACACCTTC.

In this sample, this clonotype turned up many times. The genes are TRBV5-5 and TRBJ2-4, with D possibly called TRBD1 or TRBD2 (5 bases each). CDR1 SGHKS and CDR2 YYEKEE come from the germline V gene (reference sequence). The CDR3 is made up of 17 amino acids. V was clipped by 3 bases and J by 2 bases, with 18 bases between them. CDR3 protein: CASSSSWDVVTKNIQYF. The CDR3 region has the DNA TGTGCCAGCAGCTCCTCGTGGGACGTCGTGACCAAAAACATTCAGTACTTC.

CDR3 coding DNA: TGTGCCAGCAGTGAAGTTAGCGGGGGGCTCTCCTACGAGCAGTACTTC. Translated, it gives CASSEVSGGLSYEQYF. V and J are TRBV2 and TRBJ2-7, with 10 nucleotides matching TRBD2. The CDR3 has 16 amino acids. J lost 0 bases, V lost 1 base, and 3 bases had no gene match. The V gene's germline CDR1 is SNHLY and CDR2 FYNNEI.

This clonotype was seen a few times. This chain joins TRBV6-5 and TRBJ1-1; D remains unclear. The germline CDR1 and CDR2 sequences are MNHEY and SVGAGI. With 2 bases removed from V and 0 bases from J, the gap between germline ends came to 7 bases. This CDR3 is 14 amino acids long. CDR3 amino acids: CASSYAVMNTEAFF. In DNA, the CDR3 is TGTGCCAGCAGTTACGCGGTAATGAACACTGAAGCTTTCTTT.

The chain has TRBV11-2 and TRBJ2-1, with D maybe TRBD2 (5 bases). V was cut by 5 bases and J by 5 bases, with 19 bases left in between. Germline assignment: CDR1 SGHAT and CDR2 FQNNGV. The length of the CDR3 is 16 residues. In nucleotides, the CDR3 is TGTGCCAGCAGCACCCGGGTCATGATACTAGACAATGAGCAGTTCTTC. Its protein is CASSTRVMILDNEQFF.

This clonotype was seen a handful of times. The V call is TRBV12-3 or TRBV12-4, the J call TRBJ1-1; D ambiguous. CDR3 length: 14 residues. V was trimmed by 4 bases and J by 3 bases, leaving 12 bases between them. CDR3: CASSWAVGDTEAFF. In DNA, the CDR3 is TGTGCCAGCAGTTGGGCCGTGGGTGACACTGAAGCTTTCTTT.